This T cell receptor beta chain was sequenced for a study of PD-L1 blockade in urothelial cancer. Specified time point: peripheral blood 6 weeks after treatment start. Assay used: immunoSEQ multiplex PCR; TCRdb lists only in-frame clones, some missing. The sample shows about 91,000 clones, 70% to 90% of them seen only once. The germline V gene has CDR1 SGHRS and CDR2 YFSETQ. V was pared by 5 bases and J by 3 bases, with 5 bases of the junction left unmatched. This CDR3 has 15 amino acids. In its sample, this clone was seen a few times. Specimen: PBMCs, collected around atezolizumab (anti-PD-L1) treatment. This receptor was identified in a man between 65 and 85 years old with urothelial cancer. This chain joins TRBV5-1 and TRBJ2-2, with 9 bases fitting TRBD2. This CDR3 reads CASRSGGRDTGELFF. The CDR3 nucleotides read TGCGCCAGCAGGTCCGGCGGGAGGGACACCGGGGAGCTGTTTTTT. The entire variable domain, with the rest obtained from reference TRBV5-1 and TRBJ2-2, is as follows: KAGVTQTPRYLIKTRGQQVTLSCSPISGHRSVSWYQQTPGQGLQFLFEYFSETQRNKGNFPGRFSGRQFSNSRSEMNVSTLELGDSALYLCASRSGGRDTGELFFGEGSRLTVL.